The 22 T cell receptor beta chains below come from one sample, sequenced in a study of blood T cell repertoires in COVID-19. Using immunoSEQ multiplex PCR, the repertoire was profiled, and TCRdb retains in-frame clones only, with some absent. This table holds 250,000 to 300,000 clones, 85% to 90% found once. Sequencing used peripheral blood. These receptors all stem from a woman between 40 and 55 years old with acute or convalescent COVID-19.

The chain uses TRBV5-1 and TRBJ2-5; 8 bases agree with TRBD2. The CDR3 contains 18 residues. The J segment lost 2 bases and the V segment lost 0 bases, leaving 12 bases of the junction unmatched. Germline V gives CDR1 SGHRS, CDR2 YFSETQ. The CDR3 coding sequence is TGCGCCAGCAGCTTGGCATTAAGTGGGGGACTAGATCAAGAGACCCAGTACTTC. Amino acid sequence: CASSLALSGGLDQETQYF.

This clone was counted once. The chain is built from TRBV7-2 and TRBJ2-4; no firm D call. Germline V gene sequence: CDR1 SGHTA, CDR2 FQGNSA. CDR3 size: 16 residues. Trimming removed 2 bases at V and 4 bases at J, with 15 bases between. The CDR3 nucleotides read TGTGCCAGCAGCTTATTGTCAGTCGCCCCTAAAAACATTCAGTACTTC. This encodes CASSLLSVAPKNIQYF. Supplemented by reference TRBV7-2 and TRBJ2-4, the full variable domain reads GAGVSQSPSNKVTEKGKDVELRCDPISGHTALYWYRQSLGQGLEFLIYFQGNSAPDKSGLPSDRFSAERTGGSVSTLTIQRTQQEDSAVYLCASSLLSVAPKNIQYFGAGTRLSVL.

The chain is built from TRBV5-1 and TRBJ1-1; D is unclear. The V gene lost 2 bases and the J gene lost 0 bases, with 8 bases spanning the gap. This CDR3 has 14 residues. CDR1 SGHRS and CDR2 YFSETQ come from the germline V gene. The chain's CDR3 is CASSLSQLNTEAFF. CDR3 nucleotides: TGCGCCAGCAGCTTATCACAACTGAACACTGAAGCTTTCTTT.

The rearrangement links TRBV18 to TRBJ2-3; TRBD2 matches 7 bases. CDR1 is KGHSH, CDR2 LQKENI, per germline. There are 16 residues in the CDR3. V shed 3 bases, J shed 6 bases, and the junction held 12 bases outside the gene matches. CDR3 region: CASSPLADNPGDTQYF. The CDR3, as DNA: TGTGCCAGCTCACCCCTAGCGGACAACCCAGGGGATACGCAGTATTTT.

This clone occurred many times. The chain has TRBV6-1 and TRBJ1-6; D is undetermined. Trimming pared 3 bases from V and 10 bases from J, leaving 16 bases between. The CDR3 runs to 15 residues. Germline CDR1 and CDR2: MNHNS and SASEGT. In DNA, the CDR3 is TGTGCCAGCAGTGAGACTCCGGCGACGGGATCACCCCTCCACTTT. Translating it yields CASSETPATGSPLHF.

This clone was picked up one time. The CDR3 DNA reads as TGCGCCAGCAGCCCCCTCGGGTCCCCTACCTTAGCAGATACGCAGTATTTT. The encoded protein is CASSPLGSPTLADTQYF. This chain links TRBV4-1 with TRBJ2-3; D gene ambiguous. CDR3 length equals 17 residues. V lost 4 bases, J lost 4 bases, and 21 bases lay in between. From germline, CDR1 is MGHRA and CDR2 YSYEKL.

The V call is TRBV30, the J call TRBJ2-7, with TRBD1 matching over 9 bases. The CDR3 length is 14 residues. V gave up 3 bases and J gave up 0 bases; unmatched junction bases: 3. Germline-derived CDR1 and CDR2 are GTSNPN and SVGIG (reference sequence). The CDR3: CAWSRQGGSYEQYV. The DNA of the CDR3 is TGTGCCTGGAGCCGACAGGGGGGCTCCTACGAGCAGTACGTC.

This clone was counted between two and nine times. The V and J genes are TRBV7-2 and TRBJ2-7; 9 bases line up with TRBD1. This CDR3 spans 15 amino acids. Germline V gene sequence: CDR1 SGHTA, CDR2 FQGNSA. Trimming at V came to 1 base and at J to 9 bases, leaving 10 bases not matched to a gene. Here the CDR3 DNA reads TGTGCCAGCAGCTTAGTTCAGAGACAGGGGGACGGGCAGTACGTC. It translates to CASSLVQRQGDGQYV.

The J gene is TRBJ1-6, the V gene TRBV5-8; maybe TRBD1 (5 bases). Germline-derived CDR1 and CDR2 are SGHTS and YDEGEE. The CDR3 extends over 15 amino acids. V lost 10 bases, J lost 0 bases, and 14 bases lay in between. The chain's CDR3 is CADGWGDSYNSPLHF. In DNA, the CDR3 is TGTGCCGACGGGTGGGGCGACTCCTATAATTCACCCCTCCACTTT.

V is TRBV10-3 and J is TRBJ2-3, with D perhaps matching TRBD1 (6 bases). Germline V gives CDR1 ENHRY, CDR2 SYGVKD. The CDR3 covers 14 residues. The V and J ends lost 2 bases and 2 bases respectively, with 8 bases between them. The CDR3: CAISENRDTDTQYF. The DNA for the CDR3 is TGTGCCATCAGTGAGAACAGGGACACAGATACGCAGTATTTT.

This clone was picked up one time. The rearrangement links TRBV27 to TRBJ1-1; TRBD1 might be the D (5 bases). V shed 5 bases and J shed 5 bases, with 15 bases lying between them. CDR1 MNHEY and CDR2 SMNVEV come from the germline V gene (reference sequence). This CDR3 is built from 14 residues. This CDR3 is CASSTSGRWTEAFF. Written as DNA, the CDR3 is TGTGCCAGCAGTACTTCAGGGCGATGGACTGAAGCTTTCTTT.

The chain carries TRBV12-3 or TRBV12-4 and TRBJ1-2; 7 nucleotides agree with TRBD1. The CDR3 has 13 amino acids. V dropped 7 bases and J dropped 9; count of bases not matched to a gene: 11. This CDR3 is CASTSSGGGSYTF. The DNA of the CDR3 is TGTGCCAGCACCTCCTCGGGAGGGGGCAGCTACACCTTC.

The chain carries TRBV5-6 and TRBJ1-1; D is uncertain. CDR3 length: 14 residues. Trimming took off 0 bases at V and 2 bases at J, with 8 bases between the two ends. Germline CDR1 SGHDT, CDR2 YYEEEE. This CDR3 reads CASSLGSVNTEAFF. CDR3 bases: TGTGCCAGCAGCTTGGGCAGTGTTAACACTGAAGCTTTCTTT.

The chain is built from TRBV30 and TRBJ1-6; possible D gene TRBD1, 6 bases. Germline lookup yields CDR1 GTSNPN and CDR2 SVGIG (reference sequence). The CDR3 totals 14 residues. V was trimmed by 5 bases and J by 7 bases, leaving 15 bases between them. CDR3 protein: CAWDDRSSNSPLHF. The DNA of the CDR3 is TGTGCCTGGGATGACAGGTCGTCCAATTCACCCCTCCACTTT.

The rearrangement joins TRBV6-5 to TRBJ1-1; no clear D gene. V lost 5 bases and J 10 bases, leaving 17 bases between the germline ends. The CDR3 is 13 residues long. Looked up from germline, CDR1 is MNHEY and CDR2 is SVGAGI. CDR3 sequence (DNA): TGTGCCAGCAGTACCTCTGCCCCGGTCGGAGCTTTCTTT. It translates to CASSTSAPVGAFF.

The CDR3: CASSRTGKAGANVLTF. CDR3 coding DNA: TGCGCCAGCAGTCGGACAGGGAAGGCTGGGGCCAACGTCCTGACTTTC. This sequence joins TRBV5-1 and TRBJ2-6, with 8 bases identical to TRBD1. CDR3 length equals 16 residues. Germline values: CDR1 SGHRS, CDR2 YFSETQ. The V segment lost 5 bases and the J segment 2 bases; nucleotides outside the gene matches: 6.

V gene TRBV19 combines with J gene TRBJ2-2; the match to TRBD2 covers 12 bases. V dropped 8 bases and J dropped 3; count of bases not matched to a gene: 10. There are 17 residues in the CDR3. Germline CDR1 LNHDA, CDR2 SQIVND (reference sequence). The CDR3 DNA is TGTGCCAGTCGTAGACTAGCGGGGGAGGGTCACACCGGGGAGCTGTTTTTT. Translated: CASRRLAGEGHTGELFF.

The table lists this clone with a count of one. The CDR3 DNA reads TGTGCCAGTAGTATCATCGGGGTTGAAAAACTGTTTTTT. It codes for CASSIIGVEKLFF. V usage is TRBV19 and J usage is TRBJ1-4; D is ambiguous. Germline V gene sequence: CDR1 LNHDA, CDR2 SQIVND (reference sequence). This CDR3 is built from 13 residues. V was pared by 3 bases and J by 7 bases, with 9 bases between. Full variable domain (remainder filled in from reference TRBV19 and TRBJ1-4): DGGITQSPKYLFRKEGQNVTLSCEQNLNHDAMYWYRQDPGQGLRLIYYSQIVNDFQKGDIAEGYSVSREKKESFPLTVTSAQKNPTAFYLCASSIIGVEKLFFGSGTQLSVL.

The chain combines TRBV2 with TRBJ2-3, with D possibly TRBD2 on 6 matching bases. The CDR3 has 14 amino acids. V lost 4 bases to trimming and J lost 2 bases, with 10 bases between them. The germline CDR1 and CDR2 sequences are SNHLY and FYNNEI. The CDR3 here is CASSAGGLTDTQYF. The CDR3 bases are TGTGCCAGCAGTGCCGGGGGACTCACAGATACGCAGTATTTT.

CDR3 sequence reads: CASSQESSRLFF. DNA of the CDR3: TGTGCCAGCAGCCAAGAATCGTCGCGGCTGTTTTTT. The J gene is TRBJ2-2, the V gene TRBV3-1 (or the pseudogene TRBV3-2); D unresolved. The germline V and J ends were trimmed by 0 bases and 13 bases, with 9 bases remaining between them. This CDR3 is built from 12 residues. CDR1 and CDR2 from the germline V gene are LGHDT and YNNKEL (reference sequence).

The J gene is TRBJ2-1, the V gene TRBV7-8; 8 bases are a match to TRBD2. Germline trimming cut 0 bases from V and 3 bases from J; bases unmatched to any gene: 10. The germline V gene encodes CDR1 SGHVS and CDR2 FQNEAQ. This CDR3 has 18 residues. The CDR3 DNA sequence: TGTGCCAGCAGCTTAGCGCTAATCGGGGGGGGTTACTACAATGAGCAGTTCTTC. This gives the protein CASSLALIGGGYYNEQFF.

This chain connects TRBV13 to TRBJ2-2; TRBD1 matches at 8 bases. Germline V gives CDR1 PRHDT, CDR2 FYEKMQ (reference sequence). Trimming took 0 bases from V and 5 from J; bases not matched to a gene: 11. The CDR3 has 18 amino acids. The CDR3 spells CASSLGPGTGSVTGELFF. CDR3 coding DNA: TGTGCCAGCAGCTTAGGTCCCGGGACAGGTTCGGTAACCGGGGAGCTGTTTTTT.